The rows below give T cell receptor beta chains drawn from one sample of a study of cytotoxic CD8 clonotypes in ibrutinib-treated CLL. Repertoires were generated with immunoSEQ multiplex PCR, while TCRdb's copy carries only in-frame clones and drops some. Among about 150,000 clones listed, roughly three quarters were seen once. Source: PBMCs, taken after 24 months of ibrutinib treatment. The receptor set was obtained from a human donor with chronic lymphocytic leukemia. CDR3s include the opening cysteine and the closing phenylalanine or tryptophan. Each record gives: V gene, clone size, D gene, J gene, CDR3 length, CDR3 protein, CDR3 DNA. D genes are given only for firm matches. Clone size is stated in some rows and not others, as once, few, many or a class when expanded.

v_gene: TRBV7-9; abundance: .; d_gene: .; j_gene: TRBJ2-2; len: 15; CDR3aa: CASSFGTPGGGELFF; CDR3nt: TGTGCCAGCAGCTTTGGGACACCCGGTGGCGGGGAGCTGTTTTTT
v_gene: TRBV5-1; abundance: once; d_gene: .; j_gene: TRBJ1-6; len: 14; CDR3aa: CASSLGQVDSPLHF; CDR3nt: TGCGCCAGCAGCTTGGGGCAGGTCGATTCACCCCTCCACTTT
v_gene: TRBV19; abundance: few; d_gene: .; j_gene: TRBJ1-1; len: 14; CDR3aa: CASSTGRPNTEAFF; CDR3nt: TGTGCCAGTAGTACGGGACGGCCGAACACTGAAGCTTTCTTT
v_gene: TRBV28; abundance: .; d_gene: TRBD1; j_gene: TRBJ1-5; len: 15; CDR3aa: CATLDRYNSNQPQHF; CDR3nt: TGTGCCACATTGGACAGGTACAATAGCAATCAGCCCCAGCATTTT
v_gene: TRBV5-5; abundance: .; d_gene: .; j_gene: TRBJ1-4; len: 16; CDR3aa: CASSLAPALPNEKLFF; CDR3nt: TGTGCCAGCAGCTTGGCTCCGGCTTTACCGAATGAAAAACTGTTTTTT
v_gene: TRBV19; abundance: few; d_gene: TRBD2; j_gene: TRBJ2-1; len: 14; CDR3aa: CASTNGTSGSSWFF; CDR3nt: TGTGCCAGTACCAACGGGACTAGCGGGAGTAGTTGGTTCTTC
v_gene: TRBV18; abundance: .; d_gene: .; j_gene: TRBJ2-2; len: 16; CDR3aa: CASSPPRGSATGELFF; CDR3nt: TGTGCCAGCTCACCACCGAGGGGGAGTGCCACCGGGGAGCTGTTTTTT
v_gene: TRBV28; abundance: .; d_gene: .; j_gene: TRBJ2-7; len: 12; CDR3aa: CASSPLGDEQYF; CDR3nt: TGTGCCAGCAGTCCCCTCGGGGACGAGCAGTACTTC
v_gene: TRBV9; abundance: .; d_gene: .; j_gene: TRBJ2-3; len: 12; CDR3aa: CASSPWGDTQYF; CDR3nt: TGTGCCAGCAGCCCTTGGGGGGATACGCAGTATTTT
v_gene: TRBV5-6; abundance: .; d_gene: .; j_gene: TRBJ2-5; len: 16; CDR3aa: CASSLGSGFGQETQYF; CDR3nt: TGTGCCAGCAGCTTGGGCAGTGGGTTCGGGCAAGAGACCCAGTACTTC
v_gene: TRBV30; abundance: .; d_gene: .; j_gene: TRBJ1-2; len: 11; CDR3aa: CSVGGVYGYTF; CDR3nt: TGTTCCGTGGGTGGGGTCTATGGCTACACCTTC
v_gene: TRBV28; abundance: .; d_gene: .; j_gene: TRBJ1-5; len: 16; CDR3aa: CASSRPGTNSNQPQHF; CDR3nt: TGTGCCAGCAGTCGCCCCGGGACAAATAGCAATCAGCCCCAGCATTTT
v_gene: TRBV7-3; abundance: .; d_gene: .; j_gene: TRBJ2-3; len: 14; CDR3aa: CASSLSGSTDTQYF; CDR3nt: TGTGCCAGCAGCTTAAGCGGGTCCACAGATACGCAGTATTTT
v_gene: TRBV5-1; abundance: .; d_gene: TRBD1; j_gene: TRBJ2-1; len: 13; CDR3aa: CASSTGQHNEQFF; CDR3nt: TGCGCCAGCAGCACGGGACAGCACAATGAGCAGTTCTTC
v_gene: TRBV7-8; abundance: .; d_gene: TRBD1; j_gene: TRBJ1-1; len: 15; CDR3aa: CASSLGTGTNTEAFF; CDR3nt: TGTGCCAGCAGCTTAGGGACAGGGACGAACACTGAAGCTTTCTTT
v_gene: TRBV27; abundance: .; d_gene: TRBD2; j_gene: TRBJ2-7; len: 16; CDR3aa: CASSPTSGRARYEQYF; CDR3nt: TGTGCCAGCAGTCCGACTAGCGGGAGGGCCAGATACGAGCAGTACTTC
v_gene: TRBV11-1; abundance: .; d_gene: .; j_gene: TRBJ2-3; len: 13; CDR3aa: CASRGRDTDTQYF; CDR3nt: TGTGCCAGCAGGGGGCGGGACACAGATACGCAGTATTTT
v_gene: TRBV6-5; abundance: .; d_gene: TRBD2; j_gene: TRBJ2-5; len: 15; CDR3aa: CASSDSGLAKETQYF; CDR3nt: TGTGCCAGCAGTGACTCGGGACTAGCGAAAGAGACCCAGTACTTC
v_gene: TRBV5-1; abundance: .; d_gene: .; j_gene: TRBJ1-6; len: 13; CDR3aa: CASSLVGGSPLHF; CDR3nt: TGCGCCAGCAGCTTGGTTGGGGGTTCACCCCTCCACTTT
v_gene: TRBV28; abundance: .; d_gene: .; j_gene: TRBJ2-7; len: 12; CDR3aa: CASSKVRGAEYF; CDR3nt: TGTGCCAGCAGTAAAGTCCGGGGGGCGGAGTACTTC
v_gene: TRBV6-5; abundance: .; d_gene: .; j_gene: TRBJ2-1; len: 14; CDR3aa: CASSYDSSYNEQFF; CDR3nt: TGTGCCAGCAGTTACGATAGCTCCTACAATGAGCAGTTCTTC
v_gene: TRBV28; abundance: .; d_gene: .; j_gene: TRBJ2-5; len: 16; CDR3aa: CASSLPPGLGKETQYF; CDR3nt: TGTGCCAGCAGTTTGCCCCCGGGACTGGGGAAAGAGACCCAGTACTTC
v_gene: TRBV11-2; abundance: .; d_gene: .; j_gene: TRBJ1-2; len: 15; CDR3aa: CASSSLGRFLYGYTF; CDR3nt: TGTGCCAGCAGCTCACTAGGACGGTTCCTCTATGGCTACACCTTC
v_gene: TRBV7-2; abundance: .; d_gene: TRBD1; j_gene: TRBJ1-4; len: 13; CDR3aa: CASQQGADEKLFF; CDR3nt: TGTGCCAGCCAACAGGGGGCGGATGAAAAACTGTTTTTT
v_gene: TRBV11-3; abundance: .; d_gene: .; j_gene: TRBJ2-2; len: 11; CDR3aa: CASSHRGELFF; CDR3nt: TGTGCCAGCAGCCATCGAGGGGAGCTGTTTTTT
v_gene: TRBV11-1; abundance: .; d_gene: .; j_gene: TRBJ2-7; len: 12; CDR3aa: CASSPQGFEQYF; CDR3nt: TGTGCCAGCAGCCCGCAGGGTTTTGAGCAGTACTTC
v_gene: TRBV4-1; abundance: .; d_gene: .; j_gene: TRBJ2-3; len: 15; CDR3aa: CASSQEFAPDHTQYF; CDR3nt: TGCGCCAGCAGCCAAGAGTTTGCCCCCGACCATACGCAGTATTTT
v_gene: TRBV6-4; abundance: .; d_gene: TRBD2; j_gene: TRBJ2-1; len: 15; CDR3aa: CASSPGTSGHNEQFF; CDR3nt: TGTGCCAGCAGCCCCGGGACTAGCGGACATAATGAGCAGTTCTTC
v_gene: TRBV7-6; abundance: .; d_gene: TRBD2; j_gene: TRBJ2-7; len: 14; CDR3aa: CASSLGGARYEQYF; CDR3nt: TGTGCCAGCAGCCTCGGGGGGGCCCGCTACGAGCAGTACTTC
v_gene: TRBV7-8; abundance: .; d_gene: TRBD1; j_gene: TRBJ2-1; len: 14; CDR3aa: CASSLGQGYNEQFF; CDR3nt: TGTGCCAGCAGCTTAGGACAGGGCTACAATGAGCAGTTCTTC
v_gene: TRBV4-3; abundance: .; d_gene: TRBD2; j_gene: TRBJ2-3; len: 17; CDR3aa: CASSQGAVQRGTDTQYF; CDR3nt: TGCGCCAGCAGCCAAGGGGCGGTTCAGCGGGGGACAGATACGCAGTATTTT
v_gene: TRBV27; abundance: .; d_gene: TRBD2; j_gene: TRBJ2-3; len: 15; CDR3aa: CASHWGGSAADTQYF; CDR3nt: TGTGCCAGCCACTGGGGCGGGAGTGCCGCAGATACGCAGTATTTT
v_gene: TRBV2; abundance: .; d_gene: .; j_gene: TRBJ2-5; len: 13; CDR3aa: CATSRTAQETQYF; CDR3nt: TGTGCCACCTCCCGGACGGCACAAGAGACCCAGTACTTC
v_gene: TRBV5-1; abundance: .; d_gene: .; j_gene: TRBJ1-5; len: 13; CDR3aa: CASSLGEYQPQHF; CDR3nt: TGCGCCAGCAGCTTGGGGGAATATCAGCCCCAGCATTTT
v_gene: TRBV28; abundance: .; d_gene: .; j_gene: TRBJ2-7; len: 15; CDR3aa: CASSLAGHLSYEQYF; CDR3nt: TGTGCCAGCAGTTTGGCTGGACACCTCTCCTACGAGCAGTACTTC
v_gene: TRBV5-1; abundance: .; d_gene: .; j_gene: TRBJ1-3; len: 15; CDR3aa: CASSLAGGSGNTIYF; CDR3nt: TGCGCCAGCAGCTTGGCCGGTGGCTCTGGAAACACCATATATTTT
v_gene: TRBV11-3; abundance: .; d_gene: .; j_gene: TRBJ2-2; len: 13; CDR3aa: CASSPRQDGELFF; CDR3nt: TGTGCCAGCAGCCCCCGACAGGACGGGGAGCTGTTTTTT
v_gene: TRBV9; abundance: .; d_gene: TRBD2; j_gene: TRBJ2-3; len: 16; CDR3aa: CASSPRLAGVADTQYF; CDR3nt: TGTGCCAGCAGCCCCAGACTAGCGGGAGTCGCAGATACGCAGTATTTT
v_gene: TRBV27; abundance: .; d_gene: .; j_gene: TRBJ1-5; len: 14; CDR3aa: CASSSASGDQPQHF; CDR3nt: TGTGCCAGCAGTTCTGCCAGTGGGGATCAGCCCCAGCATTTT
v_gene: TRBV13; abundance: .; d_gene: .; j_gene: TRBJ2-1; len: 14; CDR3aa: CASTRRADYNEQFF; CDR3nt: TGTGCCAGCACCCGGAGGGCAGACTACAATGAGCAGTTCTTC
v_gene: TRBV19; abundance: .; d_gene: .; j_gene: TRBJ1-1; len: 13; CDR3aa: CASSMRQNTEAFF; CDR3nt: TGTGCCAGTAGTATGAGACAGAACACTGAAGCTTTCTTT
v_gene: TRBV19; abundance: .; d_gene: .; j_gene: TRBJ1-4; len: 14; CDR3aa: CASSEPGHREKLFF; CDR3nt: TGTGCCAGTAGCGAACCGGGACATCGGGAAAAACTGTTTTTT
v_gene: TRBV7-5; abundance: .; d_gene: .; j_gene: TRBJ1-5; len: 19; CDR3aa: CARNLWWDRGLGGNQPQHF; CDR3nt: TGTGCCAGAAACCTATGGTGGGACAGGGGGCTTGGGGGCAATCAGCCCCAGCATTTT
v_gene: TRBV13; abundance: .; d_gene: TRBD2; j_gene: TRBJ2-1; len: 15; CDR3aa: CASSLLGLEYNEQFF; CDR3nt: TGTGCCAGCAGCTTATTGGGACTAGAATACAATGAGCAGTTCTTC
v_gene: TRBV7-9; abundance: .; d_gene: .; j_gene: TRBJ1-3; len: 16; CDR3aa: CASSPPGVRGGNTIYF; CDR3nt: TGTGCCAGCAGCCCCCCAGGGGTACGAGGTGGAAACACCATATATTTT
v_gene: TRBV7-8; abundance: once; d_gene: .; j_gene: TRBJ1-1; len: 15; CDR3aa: CASTPNWGRNTEAFF; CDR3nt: TGTGCCAGCACCCCCAACTGGGGACGTAACACTGAAGCTTTCTTT
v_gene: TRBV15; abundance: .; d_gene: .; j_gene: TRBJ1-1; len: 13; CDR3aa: CATSLLLDTEAFF; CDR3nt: TGTGCCACCAGCTTGCTTCTGGACACTGAAGCTTTCTTT
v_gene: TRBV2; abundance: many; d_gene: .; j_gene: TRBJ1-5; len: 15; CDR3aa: CASSEGGPRNQPQHF; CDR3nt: TGTGCCAGCAGTGAAGGGGGCCCTCGCAATCAGCCCCAGCATTTT
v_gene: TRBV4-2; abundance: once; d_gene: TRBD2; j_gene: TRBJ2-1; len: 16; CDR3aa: CASSRHSGSNYNEQFF; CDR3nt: TGTGCCAGCAGCCGCCATAGCGGGAGCAACTACAATGAGCAGTTCTTC
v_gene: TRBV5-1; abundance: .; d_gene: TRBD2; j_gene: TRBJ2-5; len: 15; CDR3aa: CASSEGLAGQETQYF; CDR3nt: TGCGCCAGCAGCGAGGGACTAGCGGGACAAGAGACCCAGTACTTC
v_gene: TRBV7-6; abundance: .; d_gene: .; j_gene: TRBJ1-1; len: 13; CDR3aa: CASRLLMNTEAFF; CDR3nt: TGTGCCAGCAGGCTGCTGATGAACACTGAAGCTTTCTTT
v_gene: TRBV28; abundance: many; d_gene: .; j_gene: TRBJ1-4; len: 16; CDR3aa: CASRPGGPGSNEKLFF; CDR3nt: TGTGCCAGCAGGCCGGGCGGACCAGGGAGTAATGAAAAACTGTTTTTT
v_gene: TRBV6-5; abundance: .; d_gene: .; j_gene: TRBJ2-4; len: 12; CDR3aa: CASSPGRNIQYF; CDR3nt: TGTGCCAGCTCCCCAGGGAGAAACATTCAGTACTTC
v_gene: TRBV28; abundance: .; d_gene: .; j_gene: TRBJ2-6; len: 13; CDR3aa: CASSPSGANVLTF; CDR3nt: TGTGCCAGCAGTCCCTCCGGGGCCAACGTCCTGACTTTC
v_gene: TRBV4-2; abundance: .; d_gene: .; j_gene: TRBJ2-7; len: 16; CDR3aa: CASSQDAAGVRGEQYF; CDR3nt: TGTGCCAGCAGCCAAGATGCGGCCGGGGTTAGGGGTGAGCAGTACTTC
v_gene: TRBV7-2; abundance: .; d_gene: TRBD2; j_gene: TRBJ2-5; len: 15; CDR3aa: CASRYLAGGAGPQYF; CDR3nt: TGTGCCAGCAGATACCTAGCGGGAGGCGCGGGGCCCCAGTACTTC
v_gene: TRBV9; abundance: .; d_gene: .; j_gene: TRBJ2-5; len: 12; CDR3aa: CASSQDQETQYF; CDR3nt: TGTGCCAGCAGCCAAGACCAAGAGACCCAGTACTTC
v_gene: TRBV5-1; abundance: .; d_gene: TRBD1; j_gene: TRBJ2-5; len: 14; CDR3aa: CASSPQGAGETQYF; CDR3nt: TGCGCCAGCAGCCCACAGGGGGCGGGAGAGACCCAGTACTTC